The source of this T cell receptor (beta chain) is a study of control samples from healthy donors and cancer patients. Some clones are missing from TCRdb's copy, which holds only in-frame ones; the method was immunoSEQ multiplex PCR. The repertoire holds about 22,000 clones, 84% seen once, with around 23% in the top ten. Trimming took 2 bases from V and 3 from J, leaving 20 bases between them. This CDR3 region has 17 residues. Germline V gene data show CDR1 as KGHSH and CDR2 as LQKENI. The source is a man aged 55-75 years with colorectal cancer. The chain has TRBV18 and TRBJ2-7, with D tentatively TRBD1 or TRBD2 (5 bases each). Sequencing input: PBMCs. CDR3 sequence: CASSPRTRFGHNYEQYF. CDR3 DNA: TGTGCCAGCTCACCAAGGACTCGCTTCGGACACAACTACGAGCAGTACTTC.